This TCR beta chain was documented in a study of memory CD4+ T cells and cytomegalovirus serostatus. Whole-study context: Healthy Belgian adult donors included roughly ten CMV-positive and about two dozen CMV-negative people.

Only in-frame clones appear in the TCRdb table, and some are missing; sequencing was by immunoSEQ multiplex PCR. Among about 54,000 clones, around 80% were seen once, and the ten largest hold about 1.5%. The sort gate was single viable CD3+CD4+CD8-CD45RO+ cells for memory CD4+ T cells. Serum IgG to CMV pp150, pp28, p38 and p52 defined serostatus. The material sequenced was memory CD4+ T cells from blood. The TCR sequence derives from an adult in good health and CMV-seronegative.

CDR3 DNA sequence: TGTGCCAGTAGTAGGGGGGTTAGCACTGAAGCTTTCTTT. This gives the protein CASSRGVSTEAFF. The chain employs TRBV19 and TRBJ1-1; D may be TRBD1 (5 bases). This CDR3 has 13 residues. CDR1 is LNHDA and CDR2 is SQIVND in the germline V gene (reference sequence). Trimming pared 4 bases from V and 4 bases from J, leaving 10 bases between.